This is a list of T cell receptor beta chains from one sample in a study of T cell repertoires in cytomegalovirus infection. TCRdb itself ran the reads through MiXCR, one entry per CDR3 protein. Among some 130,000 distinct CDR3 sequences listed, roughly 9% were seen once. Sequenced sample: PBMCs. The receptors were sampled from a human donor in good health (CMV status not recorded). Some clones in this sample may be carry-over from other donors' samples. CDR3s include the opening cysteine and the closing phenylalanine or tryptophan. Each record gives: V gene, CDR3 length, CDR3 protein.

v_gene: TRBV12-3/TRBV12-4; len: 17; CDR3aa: CASSSGTGPKFGNTIYF
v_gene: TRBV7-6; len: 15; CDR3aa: CASSPKQGVNYEQYF
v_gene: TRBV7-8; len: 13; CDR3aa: CASSGDRNTEAFF
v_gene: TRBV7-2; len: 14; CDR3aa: CASSSDRPLNEQFF
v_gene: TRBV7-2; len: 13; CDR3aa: CASSLVSSYEQYF
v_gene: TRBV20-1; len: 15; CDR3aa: CSARDPTATNEKLFF
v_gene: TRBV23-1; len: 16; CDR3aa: CASSQSTSGSYNEQFF
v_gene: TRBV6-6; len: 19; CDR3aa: CASSYAGVAGGRGNTEAFF
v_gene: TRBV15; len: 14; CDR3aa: CATSILRGKSEQFF
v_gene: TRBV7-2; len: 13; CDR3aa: CASSLGPQETQYF
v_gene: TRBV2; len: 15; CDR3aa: CASALYGQLNTEAFF
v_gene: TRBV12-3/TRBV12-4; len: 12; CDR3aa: CASSPGPGELFF
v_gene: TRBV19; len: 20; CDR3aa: CASSLRLGQTLPISYNEQFF
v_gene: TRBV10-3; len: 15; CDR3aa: CAISESWGKTYEQYF
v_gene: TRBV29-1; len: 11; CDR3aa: CSARVGTEAFF
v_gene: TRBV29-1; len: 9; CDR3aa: CSTGTGAFF
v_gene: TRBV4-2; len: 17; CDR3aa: CASSRGGIGSGNQPQHF
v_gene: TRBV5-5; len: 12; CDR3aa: CASSREGKDYTF
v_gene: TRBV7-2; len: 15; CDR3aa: CASSLDGGPYNEQFF
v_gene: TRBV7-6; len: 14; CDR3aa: CASSLGYGDQPQHF
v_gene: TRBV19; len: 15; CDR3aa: CASSSDRGPYNEQFF
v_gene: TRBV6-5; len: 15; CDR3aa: CASGQQGGSNQPQHF
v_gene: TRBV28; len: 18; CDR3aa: CASSLTPGLAELQETQYF